This T cell receptor beta chain was sequenced in a study of cytomegalovirus exposure and HLA in healthy donors. About the research overall: Inside one of the first data releases sat about 85 million unique TCRs taken from HLA-typed donors.

Study-wide results and limits: Association of fewer than 20,000 TCR beta sequences with HLA alleles was found at 0.05 false discovery rate in a later analysis. In vitro experiments confirmed that three CMV-associated chains were specific for CMV antigens. TRBV6-2, TRBV6-3 and some other V segments were excluded as indistinguishable.

It was with 60 Vbeta and 13 Jbeta primers that the PCR ran. Clones were read by immunoSEQ multiplex PCR, and TCRdb kept only the in-frame ones, dropping some. The sample includes 200,000 to 250,000 clones, roughly 80% of them seen just once. The germline CDR1 and CDR2 sequences are SGHDT and YYEEEE. The V gene lost 3 bases and the J gene lost 3 bases, with 10 bases spanning the gap. The CDR3 sequence is 14 residues long. A remark on this clone: Its specificity is unknown.

Sample: PBMCs. The chain is built from TRBV5-6 and TRBJ1-5; a weak D match, TRBD1 (5 bases). This clonotype was sampled from a man aged 45-65 years in good health and CMV-seronegative. This CDR3 reads CASSSRVLNQPQHF. In DNA form, the CDR3 reads TGTGCCAGCAGCTCCAGGGTTCTCAATCAGCCCCAGCATTTT.